Reported below is one TCR beta chain. Antigen unknown. This specimen belongs to a study of Tregs in tolerant kidney transplant recipients. Whole-study findings and limits: Validation in larger populations is needed because few patients were studied.

Measured with immunoSEQ multiplex PCR; TCRdb has only the in-frame clones, and not every one. The sample has about 16,000 clones; 61% are singletons. Trimming pared 4 bases from V and 0 bases from J, leaving 14 bases between. CDR1 and CDR2 (germline): SGHKS, YYEKEE (reference sequence). This CDR3 contains 15 residues. The TCR originated in a human donor in good health. Sequencing was performed on Tregs from blood cultured with allogeneic cells. The V gene is TRBV5-5, the J gene TRBJ2-7; D may match TRBD1 or TRBD2 (5 bases each). DNA of the CDR3: TGTGCCAGCAGCCCCAGGCCCGGGACCTCCTACGAGCAGTACTTC. The encoded protein is CASSPRPGTSYEQYF.